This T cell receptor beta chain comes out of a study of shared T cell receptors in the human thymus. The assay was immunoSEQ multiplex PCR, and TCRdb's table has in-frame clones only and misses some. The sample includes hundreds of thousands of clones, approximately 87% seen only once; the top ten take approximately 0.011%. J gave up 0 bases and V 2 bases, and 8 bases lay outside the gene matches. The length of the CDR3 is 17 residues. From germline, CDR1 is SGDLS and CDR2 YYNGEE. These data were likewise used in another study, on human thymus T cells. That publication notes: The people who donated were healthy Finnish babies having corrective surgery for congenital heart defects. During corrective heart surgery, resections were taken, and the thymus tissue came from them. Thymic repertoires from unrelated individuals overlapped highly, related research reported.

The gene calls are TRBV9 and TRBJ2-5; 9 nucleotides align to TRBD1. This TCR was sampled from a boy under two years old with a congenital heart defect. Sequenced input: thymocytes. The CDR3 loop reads CASSVRQGDRYQETQYF. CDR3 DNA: TGTGCCAGCAGCGTGAGACAGGGGGACAGGTACCAAGAGACCCAGTACTTC.